This is a list of T cell receptor beta chains from one sample in a study of glioma-infiltrating T cells after dendritic cell vaccination. TCRdb's copy holds only in-frame clones and misses some; the assay was immunoSEQ multiplex PCR. This sample yields tens of thousands of clones, of which about four fifths are seen a single time; 30% to 45% belongs to the top ten. Sequenced material: blood, taken before dendritic cell vaccination. The source is a human donor with glioblastoma. Both conserved end residues are part of each CDR3. The D gene is left open where the match is weak. Clone size is shown for a subset of rows, as once, few, many or a class of expanded clone.

cdr3_aa	cdr3_nt	clone_size	j_call	v_call	d_call
CASRRSGANTGELFF	TGTGCCAGCAGACGTAGCGGGGCTAACACCGGGGAGCTGTTTTTT	.	TRBJ2-2	TRBV11-3	TRBD2
CASSPRGSGRGDTQYF	TGCGCCAGCAGCCCGAGGGGTAGCGGTAGGGGAGATACGCAGTATTTT	.	TRBJ2-3	TRBV5-1	.
CSVTSGMGTGELFF	TGCAGCGTGACTAGCGGGATGGGGACCGGGGAGCTGTTTTTT	.	TRBJ2-2	TRBV29-1	TRBD2
CASSESLAGADEQYF	TGTGCCAGCAGTGAATCTCTAGCGGGAGCCGACGAGCAGTACTTC	.	TRBJ2-7	TRBV6-1	TRBD2
CASSLVTGGVLGNQNEQYF	TGTGCCAGCAGCTTAGTCACAGGGGGCGTCCTTGGGAACCAAAACGAGCAGTACTTC	few	TRBJ2-7	TRBV7-2	TRBD1
CASSLALNKGAEQYF	TGTGCCAGCAGCTTAGCGCTTAATAAGGGAGCCGAGCAGTACTTC	.	TRBJ2-7	TRBV7-2	.
CASSKVTGTATGELFF	TGTGCCAGCAGCAAAGTAACAGGGACCGCCACCGGGGAGCTGTTTTTT	.	TRBJ2-2	TRBV21-1	.
CASSPIAVLSADTQYF	TGTGCCAGCAGCCCAATAGCGGTTCTATCAGCAGATACGCAGTATTTT	.	TRBJ2-3	TRBV4-2	.
CASSYGLLWDTQYF	TGTGCCAGCAGTTATGGGCTGTTGTGGGATACGCAGTATTTT	.	TRBJ2-3	TRBV6-5	.
CASSLAGSSYEQYF	TGCGCCAGCAGCTTGGCAGGAAGCTCCTACGAGCAGTACTTC	.	TRBJ2-7	TRBV5-1	.
CASSPSRDKNTGELFF	TGTGCCAGCAGCCCAAGCCGGGACAAGAACACCGGGGAGCTGTTTTTT	.	TRBJ2-2	TRBV11-1	.
CSVEEGASSYNEQFF	TGCAGCGTTGAAGAGGGAGCTAGCTCCTACAATGAGCAGTTCTTC	.	TRBJ2-1	TRBV29-1	.
CASSVDRVSWTQYF	TGTGCCAGCAGTGTGGACAGGGTCTCTTGGACCCAGTACTTC	.	TRBJ2-5	TRBV6-5	TRBD1
CASSLRDRQNSPLHF	TGTGCCAGCAGCTTAAGGGACAGGCAAAATTCACCCCTCCACTTT	.	TRBJ1-6	TRBV7-3	TRBD1
CAWSPSGATDTQYF	TGTGCCTGGAGTCCAAGCGGGGCCACAGATACGCAGTATTTT	.	TRBJ2-3	TRBV30	TRBD2
CASSGPLGTSGQETQYF	TGTGCCAGCAGCGGACCCCTCGGGACTAGCGGCCAAGAGACCCAGTACTTC	once	TRBJ2-5	TRBV9	TRBD2
CASSKDRANSPLHF	TGCGCCAGCAGCAAAGACAGGGCGAATTCACCCCTCCACTTT	.	TRBJ1-6	TRBV5-1	TRBD1
CASSLWPPGQGTGANVLTF	TGTGCCAGCAGTTTATGGCCCCCGGGACAGGGAACCGGGGCCAACGTCCTGACTTTC	few	TRBJ2-6	TRBV27	TRBD1
CASSGSYEQYF	TGTGCCAGCAGTGGTTCTTACGAGCAGTACTTC	.	TRBJ2-7	TRBV6-1	.
CASSATSGSQYF	TGTGCCAGCTCAGCGACTAGCGGGAGTCAGTACTTC	.	TRBJ2-7	TRBV18	TRBD2
CSVETRQGANTGELFF	TGCAGCGTTGAAACCCGACAGGGGGCCAACACCGGGGAGCTGTTTTTT	.	TRBJ2-2	TRBV29-1	TRBD1
CASSSQGAGNEQFF	TGTGCCAGCAGCTCACAGGGGGCAGGGAATGAGCAGTTCTTC	once	TRBJ2-1	TRBV7-6	TRBD1
CASSPIGDRGRSTEAFF	TGTGCCAGCAGCCCCATAGGGGACAGGGGGCGGAGCACTGAAGCTTTCTTT	.	TRBJ1-1	TRBV7-2	TRBD1
CASSTPSAGSYEQYF	TGTGCCAGCAGCACACCTAGCGCCGGCTCCTACGAGCAGTACTTC	.	TRBJ2-7	TRBV7-2	.
CSVVVTEAFF	TGCAGCGTTGTCGTAACTGAAGCTTTCTTT	.	TRBJ1-1	TRBV29-1	.
CASSSRWDRGLRANVLTF	TGTGCCAGCAGCAGTAGGTGGGACAGGGGGCTTAGGGCCAACGTCCTGACTTTC	.	TRBJ2-6	TRBV9	TRBD1
CASSLVAGTPSGELFF	TGTGCCAGCAGCTTGGTTGCGGGCACTCCTTCCGGGGAGCTGTTTTTT	once	TRBJ2-2	TRBV5-4	.
CASSLAIASDEQYF	TGTGCCAGCAGCTTAGCCATCGCTAGCGACGAGCAGTACTTC	.	TRBJ2-7	TRBV7-2	.
CASSGDRGRDTEAFF	TGCGCCAGCAGCGGGGACAGGGGGCGGGACACTGAAGCTTTCTTT	once	TRBJ1-1	TRBV5-1	TRBD1
CASSRQGTGELFF	TGTGCCAGCAGCCGACAGGGCACCGGGGAGCTGTTTTTT	.	TRBJ2-2	TRBV7-9	TRBD1
CASSLSTSQAQFF	TGTGCCAGCAGTTTATCGACTAGCCAGGCGCAGTTCTTC	.	TRBJ2-1	TRBV27	TRBD2
CASSGTSGSSYEQYF	TGCGCCAGCAGCGGGACTAGCGGGAGCTCCTACGAGCAGTACTTC	.	TRBJ2-7	TRBV10-2	TRBD2
CAWSPSTGAGRKLFF	TGTGCCTGGAGCCCGTCAACAGGGGCCGGCCGAAAACTGTTTTTT	.	TRBJ1-4	TRBV30	TRBD1
CASSYTTGSLGTEAFF	TGTGCCAGCAGCTATACGACAGGGTCATTGGGCACTGAAGCTTTCTTT	.	TRBJ1-1	TRBV7-8	TRBD1
CASSLALSSNTEAFF	TGTGCCAGCAGCTTAGCGTTATCCAGTAACACTGAAGCTTTCTTT	.	TRBJ1-1	TRBV7-2	.
CASSQATLAGENTGELFF	TGTGCCAGCAGCCAAGCGACACTAGCGGGAGAAAACACCGGGGAGCTGTTTTTT	once	TRBJ2-2	TRBV4-2	TRBD2
CSVWGGTEAFF	TGCAGCGTATGGGGGGGGACTGAAGCTTTCTTT	.	TRBJ1-1	TRBV29-1	.
CASSEARVEREQYF	TGTGCCAGCAGTGAAGCGCGGGTAGAAAGGGAGCAGTACTTC	.	TRBJ2-7	TRBV6-1	.
CASSSSVLGTGELFF	TGCGCCAGCAGCTCTAGCGTTCTAGGGACCGGGGAGCTGTTTTTT	.	TRBJ2-2	TRBV5-1	.
CASSQGTSGGTDTQYF	TGTGCCAGCAGCCAGGGGACTAGCGGGGGCACAGATACGCAGTATTTT	.	TRBJ2-3	TRBV5-4	TRBD2
CASSPGHGNYNEQFF	TGTGCCAGCTCACCGGGGCACGGCAACTACAATGAGCAGTTCTTC	.	TRBJ2-1	TRBV18	.
CSARDREGTEAFF	TGCAGCGCCCGGGACAGGGAGGGCACTGAAGCTTTCTTT	few	TRBJ1-1	TRBV29-1	TRBD1
CASSSGLAGLGQETQYF	TGTGCCAGCAGCTCAGGACTAGCGGGACTAGGGCAAGAGACCCAGTACTTC	once	TRBJ2-5	TRBV7-6	TRBD2
CASSAGTPSSYEQYF	TGTGCCAGCAGTGCCGGGACACCGAGCTCCTACGAGCAGTACTTC	.	TRBJ2-7	TRBV6-5	.
CASSVGAYGTEANYGYTF	TGTGCCAGCAGCGTAGGGGCTTATGGGACAGAAGCTAACTATGGCTACACCTTC	few	TRBJ1-2	TRBV9	TRBD1
CASSSDRGRDEQYF	TGTGCCAGCAGCTCGGACAGGGGGCGCGACGAGCAGTACTTC	.	TRBJ2-7	TRBV7-9	TRBD1
CASSVRVLPLYGYTF	TGTGCCAGTAGTGTCCGGGTCCTTCCCCTGTATGGCTACACCTTC	.	TRBJ1-2	TRBV19	.